The present T cell receptor beta chain was sequenced within a study of blood T cells in healthy people across ages. Primed by a sample-barcoded 5' primer and a J-beta primer mix, a second PCR proceeded for roughly 6 to 12 cycles. MiXCR was run by TCRdb on the 5' RACE reads, yielding one entry per CDR3 protein. The profile covers hundreds of thousands of distinct CDR3 sequences, with 49% appearing a single time and roughly 34% taken by the ten largest. The CDR3 has 13 amino acids. The V end lost 5 bases, the J end lost 6 bases, and 10 bases lay between the germline ends. CDR1 and CDR2 (germline): SGHTA, FQGTGA.

The clonotype was recovered from a woman aged 55-75 years in good health. The sequenced sample was blood. The rearrangement links TRBV7-3 to TRBJ2-2; D is uncertain. The CDR3 sequence: CASSPVMSGELFF. The CDR3 nucleotides read TGTGCCAGCAGCCCGGTCATGTCCGGGGAGCTGTTTTTT.